Included here is one T cell receptor (beta chain) sequence, with context. Its antigen is as yet unknown. These data come from a study of T cell repertoires in cytomegalovirus infection. Study summary: Alongside well-studied HLA-B-restricted CMV epitopes, recently identified HLA-C-restricted CMV epitopes were also used. TCR beta signatures that were public indicated CMV infection and matching HLA type.

One entry per CDR3 protein, called by TCRdb with MiXCR from the reads. The table includes about 150,000 distinct CDR3 sequences, about 32% detected once. This CDR3 has 15 amino acids. With V trimmed by 3 bases and J by 9 bases, 5 bases remained unmatched. Germline lookup yields CDR1 LNHDA and CDR2 SQIVND (reference sequence). The J gene is TRBJ2-1, the V gene TRBV19; 13 bases match TRBD2. The starting material was CD8+ T cells from cultured PBMCs, obtained from culture after CMV antigen stimulation. This clonotype was sampled from a human donor in good health (CMV status not recorded). Some clones in this sample may be carry-over from other donors' samples. The CDR3 region is CASSITSGGAVEQFF. In DNA form, the CDR3 reads TGTGCCAGTAGTATTACTAGCGGGGGGGCGGTTGAGCAGTTCTTC.